The 22 T cell receptor beta chains below come from one sample, sequenced in a study of vaccination effects on CD4 cells after COVID-19. Data came from immunoSEQ multiplex PCR; TCRdb stores just in-frame clones and leaves some out. The sample carries about 46,000 clones, about four fifths recorded once. Before any sequencing was done, the ViraFEST assay used viral peptide pools to expand antigen-specific CD4+ T cells. Having been cultured for less than 13 days, the cells underwent CD4+ T cell isolation. The cohort was immunized with two doses of either the BNT162b2 or mRNA-1273 vaccine. Their antigens are not known. The material sequenced was CD4+ T cells from PBMCs cultured with HCoV-OC43 spike peptides, taken after COVID-19 vaccination. The subset was: HCoV-OC43 spike overlapping peptide pool stimulation. These receptors all come from a human donor who received a COVID-19 vaccine.

The V call is TRBV11-2, the J call TRBJ2-4; TRBD2 aligns across 8 bases. J was trimmed by 6 bases and V by 5 bases; bases with no gene match: 12. This CDR3 is 16 amino acids long. Germline V lookup: CDR1 SGHAT, CDR2 FQNNGV. In nucleotides, the CDR3 is TGTGCCAGCAGCATCCGGGTAGCGGGGTCGGGAAACATTCAGTACTTC. It is translated as CASSIRVAGSGNIQYF.

The gene calls are TRBV24-1 and TRBJ2-3; D is undetermined. Trimming removed 4 bases at V and 3 bases at J, with 7 bases between. Germline CDR1 is KGHDR and CDR2 is SFDVKD. The CDR3 is 13 residues long. CDR3 sequence reads: CATSDSGTDTQYF. CDR3 DNA: TGTGCCACCAGTGACTCTGGGACAGATACGCAGTATTTT.

This clone turned up a few times. The J gene is TRBJ1-1, the V gene TRBV4-2; D may be TRBD1 (5 bases). The CDR3 spans 13 residues. V shed 8 bases and J shed 7 bases, with 17 bases lying between them. Germline CDR1 LGHNA, CDR2 YNFKEQ. The CDR3 DNA reads as TGTGCCAGCCGAGCAGGGCCGGAGAATGAAGCTTTCTTT. Translated, it gives CASRAGPENEAFF.

The chain has TRBV12-3 or TRBV12-4 and TRBJ1-2; D ambiguous. The V gene lost 3 bases and the J gene lost 7 bases, with 6 bases spanning the gap. The CDR3 is 11 residues long. CDR3: CASSLGGGYTF. The DNA for the CDR3 is TGTGCCAGCAGTTTGGGCGGTGGCTACACCTTC.

CDR3 nucleotide sequence: TGCGCCAGCAGCTTGGGCTTTAGGACTAGCGGGGGATACGAGCAGTACTTC. This sequence encodes CASSLGFRTSGGYEQYF. The chain links TRBV5-1 to TRBJ2-7; 13 nucleotides line up with TRBD2. CDR1 is SGHRS, CDR2 YFSETQ, per germline. The CDR3 sequence is 17 residues long. Trimming removed 0 bases from V and 4 bases from J; junction bases left unmatched: 7. The full variable domain, rest sourced from reference TRBV5-1 and TRBJ2-7, is KAGVTQTPRYLIKTRGQQVTLSCSPISGHRSVSWYQQTPGQGLQFLFEYFSETQRNKGNFPGRFSGRQFSNSRSEMNVSTLELGDSALYLCASSLGFRTSGGYEQYFGPGTRLTVT.

The rearrangement uses TRBV19 and TRBJ2-2, with 10 bases fitting TRBD2. The CDR3 loop spans 17 amino acids. From germline, CDR1 is LNHDA and CDR2 SQIVND (reference sequence). V shed 6 bases, J shed 2 bases, and the junction held 9 bases outside the gene matches. The CDR3 region has the DNA TGTGCCAGTAGCCGGGGGAGCGGGAGGGCCAACACCGGGGAGCTGTTTTTT. Amino acid sequence: CASSRGSGRANTGELFF.

This chain links TRBV3-1 (or the pseudogene TRBV3-2) with TRBJ1-2, with D unclear. The CDR3 loop spans 11 amino acids. Trimming pared 4 bases from V and 5 bases from J, leaving 5 bases between. Per the germline V gene, CDR1 is LGHDT and CDR2 is YNNKEL (reference sequence). The CDR3 reads CASSPGYGYTF. In DNA form, the CDR3 reads TGTGCCAGCAGCCCCGGGTATGGCTACACCTTC.

The V gene is TRBV29-1, the J gene TRBJ2-7; TRBD1 aligns across 9 bases. The J segment lost 2 bases and the V segment lost 6 bases, leaving 5 bases of the junction unmatched. The germline V gene encodes CDR1 SQVTM and CDR2 ANQGSEA. This CDR3 has 13 amino acids. This chain's CDR3 is CSVTTGGTYEQYF. CDR3 DNA: TGCAGCGTGACGACAGGGGGGACCTACGAGCAGTACTTC.

This clone appeared once. The chain carries TRBV10-3 and TRBJ2-2; 9 bases align to TRBD1. The trim removed 2 bases at V and 7 bases at J, leaving 5 bases unmatched. Germline lookup yields CDR1 ENHRY and CDR2 SYGVKD. The CDR3 loop spans 15 amino acids. This chain's CDR3 is CAISEPGQGNGELFF. For the CDR3, the DNA is TGTGCCATCAGTGAGCCGGGACAGGGAAACGGGGAGCTGTTTTTT.

The chain is built from TRBV2 and TRBJ1-1, with D uncertain. Germline loops: CDR1 SNHLY, CDR2 FYNNEI. The CDR3 is made up of 13 amino acids. V was pared by 4 bases and J by 2 bases, with 8 bases between. The DNA for the CDR3 is TGTGCCAGCAGTGCTCAGCCTAACACTGAAGCTTTCTTT. Its translation is CASSAQPNTEAFF.

The V gene is TRBV28, the J gene TRBJ2-7, with D perhaps matching TRBD2 (6 bases). Trimming pared 1 base from V and 12 bases from J, leaving 16 bases between. The CDR3 runs to 13 residues. Looked up from germline, CDR1 is MDHEN and CDR2 is SYDVKM. The DNA of the CDR3 is TGTGCCAGCAGTTTATTCACTAGCAAAGGCATGTACTTC. This sequence encodes CASSLFTSKGMYF.

The gene calls are TRBV20-1 and TRBJ2-2; maybe TRBD2 (7 bases). The germline gives CDR1 DFQATT, CDR2 SNEGSKA (reference sequence). The CDR3 spans 15 residues. Trimming removed 3 bases from V and 3 bases from J, with 14 bases in between. CDR3 residues: CSASLGGGDTGELFF. In DNA, the CDR3 is TGCAGTGCTAGTTTGGGCGGGGGCGACACCGGGGAGCTGTTTTTT.

This rearrangement joins TRBV3-1 (or the pseudogene TRBV3-2) to TRBJ1-6; 7 bases fit TRBD1. The V gene end was trimmed by 3 bases and the J gene end by 10 bases; junction bases not matched to a gene: 9. The CDR3 is 15 amino acids. The germline V gene encodes CDR1 LGHDT and CDR2 YNNKEL (reference sequence). Here the CDR3 reads CASSHDRVWGSPLHF. In DNA, the CDR3 is TGTGCCAGCAGCCACGACAGGGTTTGGGGGTCACCCCTCCACTTT.

The V and J genes are TRBV2 and TRBJ1-1; no firm D call. The CDR3 runs to 11 residues. The germline V gene encodes CDR1 SNHLY and CDR2 FYNNEI. Trimming removed 10 bases from V and 3 bases from J, with 9 bases in between. The CDR3 protein is CATRDYTEAFF. The CDR3 DNA reads as TGTGCCACCCGGGATTACACTGAAGCTTTCTTT.

The V gene is TRBV14, the J gene TRBJ2-7, with 9 bases fitting TRBD1. This CDR3 spans 15 amino acids. CDR1 is SGHDN and CDR2 is FVKESK in the germline V gene. The junction had 10 bases not matched to a gene; V was cut back by 4 bases and J by 6 bases. CDR3 in DNA: TGTGCCAGCAGCCGGACTACGGGACAGGGCGGCGAGCAGTACTTC. Its protein is CASSRTTGQGGEQYF.

The chain links TRBV10-2 to TRBJ1-5; D might be TRBD1 (6 bases). Deletions cut 2 bases from V and 1 base from J, with 12 bases between. Germline lookup yields CDR1 WSHSY and CDR2 SAAADI. The CDR3 length is 16 residues. The CDR3 bases are TGCGCCAGCAGTGAGAGGCAGGGGCCGAGCAATCAGCCCCAGCATTTT. Translated: CASSERQGPSNQPQHF.

This clone was found once. V is TRBV6-5 and J is TRBJ2-5; tentatively, D is TRBD1 or TRBD2 (5 bases each). Germline CDR1 MNHEY, CDR2 SVGAGI. V shed 8 bases and J shed 3 bases, with 7 bases lying between them. There are 11 residues in the CDR3. This chain's CDR3 is CASGTEETQYF. The CDR3 DNA sequence: TGTGCCAGCGGGACGGAAGAGACCCAGTACTTC.

This clone was observed a few times. One end of the junction fails to match germline, which may point to a read error. The chain uses TRBV5-1 and TRBJ1-4, with a tentative D call TRBD1 (5 bases). This CDR3 comprises 14 residues. CDR1 is SGHRS and CDR2 is YFSETQ in the germline V gene. CDR3 loop: CASSLEPRTDKRIF. DNA of the CDR3: TGCGCCAGCAGCTTGGAACCCCGAACGGACAAGAGGATTTTT.

V is TRBV6-2 or TRBV6-3 and J is TRBJ2-7, with D maybe TRBD2 (7 bases). The CDR3 covers 14 residues. Trimming shortened V by 1 base and J by 3 bases, and 10 bases separated the two germline ends. Germline CDR1 reads MNHEY; CDR2 reads SVGEGT. CDR3 sequence: CASSYWGGRYEQYF. The CDR3 DNA is TGTGCCAGCAGTTACTGGGGGGGCCGCTACGAGCAGTACTTC.

The chain recombines TRBV30 with TRBJ2-5; 7 nucleotides line up with TRBD1. The CDR3 contains 13 residues. Germline CDR1 GTSNPN, CDR2 SVGIG (reference sequence). J gave up 5 bases and V 5 bases, and 8 bases lay outside the gene matches. CDR3 in amino acids: CAWRRQGMETQYF. The CDR3 bases are TGTGCCTGGCGGAGACAGGGAATGGAGACCCAGTACTTC.

V gene TRBV19 combines with J gene TRBJ2-1; 8 positions match TRBD2. This CDR3 comprises 15 residues. The germline V gene has CDR1 LNHDA and CDR2 SQIVND (reference sequence). The V segment lost 9 bases and the J segment 6 bases; nucleotides outside the gene matches: 13. Here the CDR3 DNA reads TGTGCCAGCCTCGCCGGGGGGGCCTTTTTCAATGAGCAGTTCTTC. Translation: CASLAGGAFFNEQFF.

The chain carries TRBV6-4 and TRBJ2-7; D remains ambiguous. The V end lost 8 bases, the J end lost 5 bases, and 4 bases lay between the germline ends. Per germline, CDR1 MRHNA and CDR2 SNTAGT. The CDR3 is 9 amino acids. The CDR3 DNA reads as TGTGCCAGCGACCACGAGCAGTACTTC. Encoded protein: CASDHEQYF.